These T cell receptor beta chains were read from a single sample in a study of Graves' ophthalmopathy and Graves' hyperthyroidism. TCRdb reprocessed the multiplex PCR reads with MiXCR, giving one entry per CDR3 protein. The sample has hundreds of thousands of distinct CDR3 sequences, roughly two fifths seen once. Sequenced: peripheral blood. These receptors were obtained from an adult man with Graves' ophthalmopathy. Each CDR3 is given with its conserved first and last residue. A D gene is named only where the DNA matches it firmly. A clone size is listed for some rows: how often the clone was seen (once, few, many), or a class if it is expanded.

D gene: .
J gene: TRBJ1-1
clone size: .
V gene: TRBV5-1
CDR3 DNA: TGCGCCGGCGGGACTCCAGGGGCCACTGAAGCTTTCTTT
CDR3 protein: CAGGTPGATEAFF

D gene: .
J gene: TRBJ2-5
clone size: .
V gene: TRBV7-2
CDR3 DNA: TGTGCCAGCAGCTCGACACAGACAAGCAATCAGCCCCAGTACTTC
CDR3 protein: CASSSTQTSNQPQYF

D gene: TRBD1
J gene: TRBJ2-7
clone size: many
V gene: TRBV20-1
CDR3 DNA: TGCAGTGCTTACGACAGGGTGGGGTCCTACGAGCAGTACTTC
CDR3 protein: CSAYDRVGSYEQYF

D gene: .
J gene: TRBJ1-1
clone size: many
V gene: TRBV15
CDR3 DNA: TGTGCCACCAGCAGAGTTTGGGTCAGTAGCACTGAAGCTTTCTTT
CDR3 protein: CATSRVWVSSTEAFF

D gene: .
J gene: TRBJ2-5
clone size: many
V gene: TRBV9
CDR3 DNA: TGTGCCAGCAGCGTAGCGAGGGGGGGCCCGTATGAGACCCAGTACTTC
CDR3 protein: CASSVARGGPYETQYF

D gene: .
J gene: TRBJ2-2
clone size: .
V gene: TRBV4-1
CDR3 DNA: TGCGCCAGCAGCCAAGAACCGAGGGGCGGGGAGCTGTTTTTT
CDR3 protein: CASSQEPRGGELFF

D gene: .
J gene: TRBJ1-2
clone size: .
V gene: TRBV29-1
CDR3 DNA: TGCAGCGTTCGGGGGGCTAACTATGGCTACACCTTC
CDR3 protein: CSVRGANYGYTF

D gene: .
J gene: TRBJ1-3
clone size: many
V gene: TRBV19
CDR3 DNA: TGTGCCAGCTCGGGACTGTTTGGAAACACCATATATTTT
CDR3 protein: CASSGLFGNTIYF

D gene: .
J gene: TRBJ2-1
clone size: .
V gene: TRBV9
CDR3 DNA: TGTGCCAGCAGCGGAGCAGGAACTACCTACAATGAGCAGTTCTTC
CDR3 protein: CASSGAGTTYNEQFF

D gene: .
J gene: TRBJ2-7
clone size: .
V gene: TRBV2
CDR3 DNA: TGTGCCTGGAGTGGGACCGGAAGATACGAGCAGTACTTC
CDR3 protein: CAWSGTGRYEQYF

D gene: .
J gene: TRBJ2-5
clone size: many
V gene: TRBV4-3
CDR3 DNA: TGCGCCAGCAGCCAAGATGGGCGCGACCCGCGGACCCAGTACTTC
CDR3 protein: CASSQDGRDPRTQYF

D gene: .
J gene: TRBJ1-1
clone size: many
V gene: TRBV3-1
CDR3 DNA: TGTGCCAGCATCGCTAATGACAGGAACACTGAAGCTTTCTTT
CDR3 protein: CASIANDRNTEAFF

D gene: TRBD1
J gene: TRBJ2-2
clone size: many
V gene: TRBV7-9
CDR3 DNA: TGTGCCAGCAGCGGCACGGGACAGGATAACACCGGGGAGCTGTTTTTT
CDR3 protein: CASSGTGQDNTGELFF

D gene: TRBD2
J gene: TRBJ2-7
clone size: .
V gene: TRBV30
CDR3 DNA: TGTGCCTGGAGTGCCGGGAGGGGTTGGGAGCAGTACTTC
CDR3 protein: CAWSAGRGWEQYF

D gene: TRBD1
J gene: TRBJ1-5
clone size: .
V gene: TRBV25-1
CDR3 DNA: TGTGCCAGCAGTACAGGGGAGACCCGGCATTTT
CDR3 protein: CASSTGETRHF

D gene: .
J gene: TRBJ2-7
clone size: .
V gene: TRBV12-3/TRBV12-4
CDR3 DNA: TGTGCCAGCAGTTACTTGGGAGAGACAACCCAGGACGAGCCGTACTTC
CDR3 protein: CASSYLGETTQDEPYF

D gene: .
J gene: TRBJ2-6
clone size: many
V gene: TRBV3-1
CDR3 DNA: TGCGCCAGCAGCCAAGATCGATCTGGGGCCAACGTCCTGACTTTC
CDR3 protein: CASSQDRSGANVLTF

D gene: TRBD2
J gene: TRBJ2-7
clone size: .
V gene: TRBV7-2
CDR3 DNA: TGTGCCAGCAGTGGGGGACTAGCGGGGCCCTACGAGCAGTACTTC
CDR3 protein: CASSGGLAGPYEQYF

D gene: .
J gene: TRBJ2-2
clone size: .
V gene: TRBV7-3
CDR3 DNA: TGTGCCAGCAGCGTGACCGGGACAACGAACACCGGGGAGCTGTTTTTT
CDR3 protein: CASSVTGTTNTGELFF

D gene: .
J gene: TRBJ1-2
clone size: .
V gene: TRBV7-2
CDR3 DNA: TGTGCCAGCAGCTTGGTCTGCAGGGGACTTCATAACTATGGCTACACCTTC
CDR3 protein: CASSLVCRGLHNYGYTF

D gene: TRBD2
J gene: TRBJ2-7
clone size: .
V gene: TRBV4-3
CDR3 DNA: TGCGCCAGCAGCCAAGACCCAGCGGGGGCCTACGAGCAGTACTTC
CDR3 protein: CASSQDPAGAYEQYF

D gene: .
J gene: TRBJ1-5
clone size: .
V gene: TRBV12-3/TRBV12-4
CDR3 DNA: TGTGCCAGCAGTAAGGGGACTAGCGACCAAGAGACCCAGCATTTT
CDR3 protein: CASSKGTSDQETQHF

D gene: .
J gene: TRBJ2-5
clone size: .
V gene: TRBV7-3
CDR3 DNA: TGTGCCAGCAGCTTAAGAGGGACCGCACGGGAGGAGACCCAGTACTTC
CDR3 protein: CASSLRGTAREETQYF

D gene: .
J gene: TRBJ2-7
clone size: many
V gene: TRBV5-1
CDR3 DNA: TGCGCCAGCAGCCCCAATGAGGGCAGGCCGTCCTACGAGCAGTACTTC
CDR3 protein: CASSPNEGRPSYEQYF

D gene: .
J gene: TRBJ1-4
clone size: once
V gene: TRBV2
CDR3 DNA: TGTGCCAGCAGTGAATTGGGTATGACTAATGAAAAACTGTTTTTT
CDR3 protein: CASSELGMTNEKLFF

D gene: TRBD1
J gene: TRBJ1-5
clone size: .
V gene: TRBV2
CDR3 DNA: TGTGCCAGCAGTGAGAACAGGGGGCTGGGCAAACAGCCCCAGCATTTT
CDR3 protein: CASSENRGLGKQPQHF

D gene: .
J gene: TRBJ2-3
clone size: .
V gene: TRBV29-1
CDR3 DNA: TGCAGCGTTGAAACAGATACGCAGTATTTT
CDR3 protein: CSVETDTQYF

D gene: .
J gene: TRBJ1-2
clone size: many
V gene: TRBV2
CDR3 DNA: TGTGCCAGCCAACTCACGGGACCGCACTATGGCTACACCTTC
CDR3 protein: CASQLTGPHYGYTF

D gene: .
J gene: TRBJ1-2
clone size: .
V gene: TRBV15
CDR3 DNA: TGTGCCACCAGCAGCCAAGCCTCCTTGGGTGGCTACACCTTC
CDR3 protein: CATSSQASLGGYTF

D gene: TRBD2
J gene: TRBJ2-7
clone size: .
V gene: TRBV10-3
CDR3 DNA: TGTGCCAGCAGTTACTTAAGAGCGGGAGAGGAGTACTTC
CDR3 protein: CASSYLRAGEEYF

D gene: .
J gene: TRBJ1-5
clone size: many
V gene: TRBV20-1
CDR3 DNA: TGCAGTGCAACGCAAGGGGACCAGCCCCAGCATTTT
CDR3 protein: CSATQGDQPQHF

D gene: .
J gene: TRBJ1-4
clone size: .
V gene: TRBV30
CDR3 DNA: TGTGCCTGGAATAACGCGGGCGAAAAACTGTTTTTT
CDR3 protein: CAWNNAGEKLFF

D gene: .
J gene: TRBJ1-1
clone size: .
V gene: TRBV5-1
CDR3 DNA: TGCGCCAGCAGCTCAACAGCAAGGGGAACTGAAGCTTTCTTT
CDR3 protein: CASSSTARGTEAFF

D gene: .
J gene: TRBJ1-6
clone size: .
V gene: TRBV5-6
CDR3 DNA: TGTGCCAGCAGCTTCCTGAGACAGGCCCCTAATTCACCCCTCCACTTT
CDR3 protein: CASSFLRQAPNSPLHF

D gene: .
J gene: TRBJ1-1
clone size: many
V gene: TRBV2
CDR3 DNA: TGTGCCAGCAGGGGGAACACCCCGGGATGGAACACTGAAGCTTTCTTT
CDR3 protein: CASRGNTPGWNTEAFF

D gene: .
J gene: TRBJ1-5
clone size: .
V gene: TRBV7-8
CDR3 DNA: TGTGCCAACACGAGGAGGGCGGGTCAGCCCCAGCATTTT
CDR3 protein: CANTRRAGQPQHF

D gene: TRBD1
J gene: TRBJ1-2
clone size: .
V gene: TRBV4-1
CDR3 DNA: TGCGCCAGCAGCCAGACAGGGGGTGATGGCTACACCTTC
CDR3 protein: CASSQTGGDGYTF

D gene: .
J gene: TRBJ1-5
clone size: .
V gene: TRBV6-5
CDR3 DNA: TGTGCCAGCAGTTACGGCTCTTATCAGCCCCAGCATTTT
CDR3 protein: CASSYGSYQPQHF

D gene: TRBD1
J gene: TRBJ1-1
clone size: .
V gene: TRBV10-3
CDR3 DNA: TGTGCCATCAGGGGACAGGGAGGTGGCGTGAACACTGAAGCTTTCTTT
CDR3 protein: CAIRGQGGGVNTEAFF

D gene: TRBD1
J gene: TRBJ1-2
clone size: .
V gene: TRBV7-6
CDR3 DNA: TGTGCCAGCAGCTCACGCCCCGGGACAGGGAATGGCTACACCTTC
CDR3 protein: CASSSRPGTGNGYTF

D gene: TRBD1
J gene: TRBJ1-6
clone size: many
V gene: TRBV2
CDR3 DNA: TGTGCCAGCAGACAGGGGGGAGGTAATTCACCCCTCCACTTT
CDR3 protein: CASRQGGGNSPLHF

D gene: .
J gene: TRBJ1-5
clone size: many
V gene: TRBV12-3/TRBV12-4
CDR3 DNA: TGTGCCAGCAGTTTGTATAGTAGCAATCAGCCCCAGCATTTT
CDR3 protein: CASSLYSSNQPQHF

D gene: .
J gene: TRBJ2-2
clone size: many
V gene: TRBV9
CDR3 DNA: TGTGCCAGCAGCGTAGATAGGGGCACCGGGGAGCTGTTTTTT
CDR3 protein: CASSVDRGTGELFF

D gene: .
J gene: TRBJ1-5
clone size: many
V gene: TRBV7-9
CDR3 DNA: TGTGCCAGCAGCTTAGGGGTGAGGGGGGGTAGAAGTCAGCCCCAGCATTTT
CDR3 protein: CASSLGVRGGRSQPQHF

D gene: .
J gene: TRBJ2-6
clone size: many
V gene: TRBV7-3
CDR3 DNA: TGTGCCAGCGCTCCGATGGGAAGTTCTGGGGCCAACGTCCTGACTTTC
CDR3 protein: CASAPMGSSGANVLTF

D gene: TRBD1
J gene: TRBJ1-6
clone size: few
V gene: TRBV10-3
CDR3 DNA: TGTGCCAGCAGCCTCACACAGGGGGCTTGGTCACCCCTCCACTTT
CDR3 protein: CASSLTQGAWSPLHF

D gene: TRBD1
J gene: TRBJ1-2
clone size: .
V gene: TRBV11-2
CDR3 DNA: TGTGCCAGCAGCAAAAACTCCGGGACAGGATATGGCTACACCTTC
CDR3 protein: CASSKNSGTGYGYTF

D gene: TRBD2
J gene: TRBJ2-3
clone size: .
V gene: TRBV29-1
CDR3 DNA: TGCAGCGTTGAACGCCTAGCGGGAGGGCCAGATACGCAGTATTTT
CDR3 protein: CSVERLAGGPDTQYF

D gene: .
J gene: TRBJ2-5
clone size: .
V gene: TRBV7-8
CDR3 DNA: TGTGCCAGCAGCTTCAGGGACCGTGGGGATGAGACCCAGTACTTC
CDR3 protein: CASSFRDRGDETQYF